These T cell receptor beta chains were read from a single sample in a study of radiotherapy plus CTLA-4 blockade in lung cancer. Generated by immunoSEQ multiplex PCR, the TCRdb table keeps only in-frame clones and is missing some. The sample records about 35,000 clones, approximately 89% being singletons. The specimen comprised peripheral blood, sampled from a patient treated with radiotherapy plus ipilimumab. The source is a human donor with non-small cell lung cancer who had stable disease on radiotherapy plus ipilimumab. CDR3s include the opening cysteine and the closing phenylalanine or tryptophan. Fields, in order: V gene, clone size, D gene, CDR3 protein. A D gene is named only where the DNA matches it firmly. Only some rows state a clone size, as once, few, many or a class for expanded clones.

v_gene: TRBV28; abundance: NA; d_gene: NA; CDR3aa: CASSLFAAYEQYF
v_gene: TRBV15; abundance: once; d_gene: TRBD1; CDR3aa: CATSRDQTGVGYTF
v_gene: TRBV9; abundance: once; d_gene: TRBD1; CDR3aa: CASSHTGDLFDYTF
v_gene: TRBV6-1; abundance: NA; d_gene: TRBD2; CDR3aa: CASTRSREGPYEQYF
v_gene: TRBV7-3; abundance: NA; d_gene: NA; CDR3aa: CASSWGANEQFF
v_gene: TRBV14; abundance: few; d_gene: TRBD1; CDR3aa: CASSVGTGVAYEQYF
v_gene: TRBV5-1; abundance: NA; d_gene: TRBD1; CDR3aa: CASSPDSGTGLGDEQFF
v_gene: TRBV7-3; abundance: NA; d_gene: TRBD2; CDR3aa: CASRLGLAGGDEQFF
v_gene: TRBV19; abundance: NA; d_gene: TRBD2; CDR3aa: CASSIAPGLAGETQYF
v_gene: TRBV5-1; abundance: NA; d_gene: NA; CDR3aa: CASSSAGGYNEQFF
v_gene: TRBV19; abundance: NA; d_gene: NA; CDR3aa: CASSIGEGTETQYF
v_gene: TRBV15; abundance: NA; d_gene: NA; CDR3aa: CATSREKQSNYGYTF
v_gene: TRBV9; abundance: NA; d_gene: NA; CDR3aa: CASSVGGSRTDTQYF
v_gene: TRBV2; abundance: NA; d_gene: NA; CDR3aa: CASRALGEQGNRSNQPQHF
v_gene: TRBV25-1; abundance: NA; d_gene: NA; CDR3aa: CASARQGFDEQYF
v_gene: TRBV5-4; abundance: once; d_gene: TRBD2; CDR3aa: CASSRLLAEHTDTQYF
v_gene: TRBV4-3; abundance: NA; d_gene: NA; CDR3aa: CASSQDMESGYGYTF
v_gene: TRBV29-1; abundance: NA; d_gene: TRBD2; CDR3aa: CSVIRTSGVNEQFF
v_gene: TRBV5-8; abundance: NA; d_gene: NA; CDR3aa: CASSYTGTEYGYTF
v_gene: TRBV7-6; abundance: NA; d_gene: NA; CDR3aa: CASSSGTFLTEAFF
v_gene: TRBV14; abundance: NA; d_gene: TRBD1; CDR3aa: CASSHPDRVVEQFF
v_gene: TRBV2; abundance: NA; d_gene: TRBD1; CDR3aa: CASSPDRGGGYTF
v_gene: TRBV7-2; abundance: NA; d_gene: TRBD2; CDR3aa: CASSLRYQRGPTDTQYF
v_gene: TRBV7-2; abundance: once; d_gene: NA; CDR3aa: CASSLVQSYEAFF
v_gene: TRBV5-1; abundance: NA; d_gene: NA; CDR3aa: CASSLERGGTEAFF
v_gene: TRBV28; abundance: once; d_gene: NA; CDR3aa: CASILTTGSSQETQYF
v_gene: TRBV19; abundance: NA; d_gene: TRBD1; CDR3aa: CASRLQGKGYTEAFF